A single sample is the source of the 11 T cell receptor beta chains below, sequenced in a study of blood T cell repertoires in COVID-19. Generated by immunoSEQ multiplex PCR, the TCRdb table keeps only in-frame clones and is missing some. The sample yields around 170,000 clones, about 90% seen once. The sample was PBMCs or T cells enriched from blood (not recorded which). Receptor source: a woman younger than 30 who had recovered from COVID-19.

V usage is TRBV19 and J usage is TRBJ1-1, with unresolved D. The V and J ends lost 3 bases and 1 base respectively, with 15 bases between them. The CDR3 totals 16 residues. The germline gives CDR1 LNHDA, CDR2 SQIVND (reference sequence). This CDR3 is CASSINLRQTNTEAFF. CDR3 nucleotides: TGTGCCAGTAGTATCAATCTTCGACAAACGAACACTGAAGCTTTCTTT.

The chain joins TRBV29-1 to TRBJ1-2; 7 bases match TRBD1. The germline V gene has CDR1 SQVTM and CDR2 ANQGSEA. After removal of 4 bases from V and 7 bases from J, the junction contained 15 bases not matched to a gene. This CDR3 contains 15 residues. Here the CDR3 reads CSVVKGGGAQRGYTF. The CDR3 DNA reads TGCAGCGTTGTCAAAGGGGGCGGAGCGCAACGTGGCTACACCTTC.

About this clone: The germline gene is not matched at one end of the junction; a read error may be the cause. The chain combines TRBV7-7 with TRBJ2-5; the match to TRBD1 covers 8 bases. Per the germline V gene, CDR1 is SSHAT and CDR2 is FNYEAQ (reference sequence). This CDR3 comprises 15 residues. The CDR3 spells CASSLALDRGETQYF. The DNA of the CDR3 is TGTGCTAGCAGCTTAGCTCTCGACAGGGGAGAGACCCAGTACTTC.

This chain links TRBV7-2 with TRBJ1-4, with D unresolved. The CDR3 loop spans 13 amino acids. Trimming stripped 4 bases from V and 7 bases from J, with 10 bases between. In germline, CDR1 is SGHTA, CDR2 FQGNSA. This CDR3 reads CASSSQVSEKLFF. DNA of the CDR3: TGTGCCAGCAGCTCCCAGGTGTCTGAAAAACTGTTTTTT.

The genes are TRBV6-5 and TRBJ1-1; 8 nucleotides line up with TRBD1. J gave up 3 bases and V 6 bases, and 9 bases lay outside the gene matches. Germline CDR1 and CDR2: MNHEY and SVGAGI. This CDR3 contains 15 residues. This CDR3 is CASRDRARGDTEAFF. As DNA, the CDR3 is TGTGCCAGCAGGGACAGGGCCAGAGGGGACACTGAAGCTTTCTTT.

Points on this clone: A read error may produce the germline difference seen at one junction end. The genes are TRBV11-2 and TRBJ1-4; TRBD1 is a possible D gene (5 bases). The germline gives CDR1 SGHAT, CDR2 FQNNGV. The CDR3 spans 15 residues. The CDR3 DNA follows: TGTGCCAGCAGCTCACCGACAGATCCTAATGAAAAGCTGTTTTTT. It encodes CASSSPTDPNEKLFF.

The chain couples TRBV4-2 to TRBJ1-2, with D tentatively TRBD1 (5 bases). The V end was cut by 4 bases, the J end by 3 bases, with 12 bases between. Germline CDR1 reads LGHNA; CDR2 reads YNFKEQ. There are 14 residues in the CDR3. CDR3 coding DNA: TGTGCCAGCAGCCCGCCGACAGAAGACTATGGCTACACCTTC. Translation gives CASSPPTEDYGYTF.

Written as DNA, the CDR3 is TGTGCCAGCCGGACTAGAGAGTCCTATAATTCACCCCTCCACTTT. Its protein product is CASRTRESYNSPLHF. The chain has TRBV19 and TRBJ1-6, with no clear D. V was shortened by 9 bases and J by 1 base, with 13 bases between the two germline ends. CDR1 LNHDA and CDR2 SQIVND come from the germline V gene (reference sequence). CDR3 length: 15 amino acids. The variable domain in full, with the rest retrieved from reference TRBV19 and TRBJ1-6, is DGGITQSPKYLFRKEGQNVTLSCEQNLNHDAMYWYRQDPGQGLRLIYYSQIVNDFQKGDIAEGYSVSREKKESFPLTVTSAQKNPTAFYLCASRTRESYNSPLHFGNGTRLTVT.

This rearrangement joins TRBV6-2 or TRBV6-3 to TRBJ2-7; D gene ambiguous. The germline V and J ends were trimmed by 6 bases and 2 bases, with 14 bases remaining between them. In germline, CDR1 is MNHEY, CDR2 SVGEGT. The CDR3 contains 14 residues. The CDR3 spells CASSNLLAPYEQYF. In DNA form, the CDR3 reads TGTGCCAGCAGCAACCTACTCGCTCCCTACGAGCAGTACTTC.

The J gene is TRBJ2-1, the V gene TRBV7-9; D remains ambiguous. Per the germline V gene, CDR1 is SEHNR and CDR2 is FQNEAQ (reference sequence). The CDR3 extends over 10 amino acids. The V end lost 7 bases, the J end lost 8 bases, and 6 bases lay between the germline ends. CDR3 amino acids: CASTRDEQFF. CDR3 DNA sequence: TGTGCCAGCACCCGGGATGAGCAGTTCTTC.

V usage is TRBV27 and J usage is TRBJ2-5; TRBD2 aligns across 7 bases. The CDR3 totals 15 residues. V shed 1 base, J shed 5 bases, and the junction held 7 bases outside the gene matches. CDR1 MNHEY and CDR2 SMNVEV come from the germline V gene (reference sequence). The CDR3 loop is CASSLWGGTEETQYF. DNA for the CDR3: TGTGCCAGCAGTTTATGGGGAGGGACTGAGGAGACCCAGTACTTC.